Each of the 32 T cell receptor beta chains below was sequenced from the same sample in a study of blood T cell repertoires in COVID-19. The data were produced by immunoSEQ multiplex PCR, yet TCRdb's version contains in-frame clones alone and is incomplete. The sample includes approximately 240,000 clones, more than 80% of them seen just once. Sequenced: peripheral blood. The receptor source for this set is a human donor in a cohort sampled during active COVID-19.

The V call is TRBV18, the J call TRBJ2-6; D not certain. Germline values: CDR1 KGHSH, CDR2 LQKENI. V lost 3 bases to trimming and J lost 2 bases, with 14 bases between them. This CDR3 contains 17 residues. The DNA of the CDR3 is TGTGCCAGCTCACCGTTTACGGAAGGAGCTGGGGCCAACGTCCTGACTTTC. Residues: CASSPFTEGAGANVLTF.

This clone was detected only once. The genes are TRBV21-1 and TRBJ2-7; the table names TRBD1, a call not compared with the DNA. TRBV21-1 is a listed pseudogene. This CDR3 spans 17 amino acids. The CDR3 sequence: CASSRLIPGQGAYEQYF. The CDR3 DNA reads TGTGCCAGCAGCAGACTGATCCCGGGACAGGGGGCCTACGAGCAGTACTTC.

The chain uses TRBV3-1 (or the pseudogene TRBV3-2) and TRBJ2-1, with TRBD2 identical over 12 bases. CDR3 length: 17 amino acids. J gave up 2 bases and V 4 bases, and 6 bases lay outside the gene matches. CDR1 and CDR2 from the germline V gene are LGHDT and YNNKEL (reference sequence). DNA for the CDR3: TGTGCCAGCAGCCGGGGACTAGCGGGCCCTACCTACAATGAGCAGTTCTTC. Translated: CASSRGLAGPTYNEQFF.

The CDR3 sequence is CASSYGTGLKIYGYTF. The DNA for the CDR3 is TGTGCCAGCAGTTATGGGACAGGGCTGAAAATCTATGGCTACACCTTC. The chain uses TRBV11-2 and TRBJ1-2; 9 bases agree with TRBD1. J lost 4 bases, V lost 6 bases, and 12 bases had no gene match. The CDR3 contains 16 residues. CDR1 and CDR2 (germline): SGHAT, FQNNGV.

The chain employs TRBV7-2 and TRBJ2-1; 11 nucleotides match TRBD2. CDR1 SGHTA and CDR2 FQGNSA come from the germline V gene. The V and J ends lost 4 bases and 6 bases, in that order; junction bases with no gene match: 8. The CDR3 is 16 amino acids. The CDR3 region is CASSSLAGGPSNEQFF. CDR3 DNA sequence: TGTGCCAGCAGCTCTTTAGCGGGAGGGCCCTCCAATGAGCAGTTCTTC.

The CDR3: CASSPLAGGSTDTQYF. For the CDR3, the DNA is TGTGCCAGCAGCCCCTTAGCGGGAGGGAGTACAGATACGCAGTATTTT. This chain connects TRBV3-1 (or the pseudogene TRBV3-2) to TRBJ2-3; 11 bases are a match to TRBD2. CDR3 length: 16 residues. Germline-derived CDR1 and CDR2 are LGHDT and YNNKEL (reference sequence). The V and J ends lost 4 bases and 3 bases, in that order; junction bases with no gene match: 6.

Here the CDR3 DNA reads TGCGCCAGCAGAACCGGGACAGGGGGCGGAAAACTGTTTTTT. This encodes CASRTGTGGGKLFF. The chain combines TRBV10-2 with TRBJ1-4; 12 bases agree with TRBD1. The CDR3 extends over 14 amino acids. Germline CDR1 WSHSY, CDR2 SAAADI. J gave up 10 bases and V 6 bases, and 6 bases lay outside the gene matches.

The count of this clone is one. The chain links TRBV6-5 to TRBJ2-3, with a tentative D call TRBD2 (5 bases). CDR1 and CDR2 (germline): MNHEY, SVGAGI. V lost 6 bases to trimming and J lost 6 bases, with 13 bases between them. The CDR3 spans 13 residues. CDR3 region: CASRPLGVDTQYF. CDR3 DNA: TGTGCCAGCAGGCCCCTCGGGGTGGATACGCAGTATTTT.

The CDR3 bases are TGTGCCAGCAGCCCAACCAGCGGGTTTGTCAATGAGCAGTTCTTC. It codes for CASSPTSGFVNEQFF. The chain combines TRBV11-2 with TRBJ2-1, with D possibly being TRBD2 (6 bases). The CDR3 consists of 15 residues. The V and J ends lost 5 bases and 6 bases respectively, with 17 bases between them. CDR1 SGHAT and CDR2 FQNNGV come from the germline V gene.

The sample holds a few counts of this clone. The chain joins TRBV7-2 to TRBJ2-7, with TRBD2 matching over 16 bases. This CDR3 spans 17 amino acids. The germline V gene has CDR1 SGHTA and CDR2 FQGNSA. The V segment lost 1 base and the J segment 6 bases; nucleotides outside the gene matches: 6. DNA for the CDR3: TGTGCCAGCAGCTTAGTGGGACTAGCGGGAGGGCCGGGCGAGCAGTACTTC. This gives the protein CASSLVGLAGGPGEQYF. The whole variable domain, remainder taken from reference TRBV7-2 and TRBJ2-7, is GAGVSQSPSNKVTEKGKDVELRCDPISGHTALYWYRQSLGQGLEFLIYFQGNSAPDKSGLPSDRFSAERTGGSVSTLTIQRTQQEDSAVYLCASSLVGLAGGPGEQYFGPGTRLTVT.

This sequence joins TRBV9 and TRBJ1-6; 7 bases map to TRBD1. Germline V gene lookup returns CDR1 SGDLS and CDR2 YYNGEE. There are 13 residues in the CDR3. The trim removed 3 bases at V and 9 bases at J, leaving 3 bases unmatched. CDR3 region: CASSEGDSSPLHF. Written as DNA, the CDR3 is TGTGCCAGCAGCGAGGGGGACAGTTCACCCCTCCACTTT.

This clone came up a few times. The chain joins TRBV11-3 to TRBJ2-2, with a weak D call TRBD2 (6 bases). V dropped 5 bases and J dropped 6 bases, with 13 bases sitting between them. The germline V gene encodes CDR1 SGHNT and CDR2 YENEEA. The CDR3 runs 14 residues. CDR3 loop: CASSRGTLAGELFF. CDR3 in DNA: TGTGCCAGCAGCCGGGGGACTTTAGCCGGGGAGCTGTTTTTT. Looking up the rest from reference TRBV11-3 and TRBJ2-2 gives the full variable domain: EAGVVQSPRYKIIEKKQPVAFWCNPISGHNTLYWYLQNLGQGPELLIRYENEEAVDDSQLPKDRFSAERLKGVDSTLKIQPAELGDSAVYLCASSRGTLAGELFFGEGSRLTVL.

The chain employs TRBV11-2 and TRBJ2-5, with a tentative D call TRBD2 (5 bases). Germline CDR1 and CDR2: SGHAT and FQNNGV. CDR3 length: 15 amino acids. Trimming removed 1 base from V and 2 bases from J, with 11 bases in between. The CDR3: CASSLAGFIQETQYF. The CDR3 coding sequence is TGTGCCAGCAGCTTAGCGGGGTTCATTCAAGAGACCCAGTACTTC. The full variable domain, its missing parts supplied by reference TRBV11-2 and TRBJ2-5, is EAGVAQSPRYKIIEKRQSVAFWCNPISGHATLYWYQQILGQGPKLLIQFQNNGVVDDSQLPKDRFSAERLKGVDSTLKIQPAKLEDSAVYLCASSLAGFIQETQYFGPGTRLLVL.

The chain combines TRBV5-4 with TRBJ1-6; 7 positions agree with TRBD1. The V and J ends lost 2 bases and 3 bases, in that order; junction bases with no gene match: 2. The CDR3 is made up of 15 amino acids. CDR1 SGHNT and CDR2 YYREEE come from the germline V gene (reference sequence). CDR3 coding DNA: TGTGCCAGCAGCTTCGACAGGGTCTATAATTCACCCCTCCACTTT. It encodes CASSFDRVYNSPLHF.

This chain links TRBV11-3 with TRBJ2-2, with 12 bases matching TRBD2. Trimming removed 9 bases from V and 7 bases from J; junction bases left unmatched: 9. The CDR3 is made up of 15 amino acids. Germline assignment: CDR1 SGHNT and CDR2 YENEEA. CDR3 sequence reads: CARTSGGEKGGELFF. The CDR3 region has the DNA TGTGCCAGGACTAGCGGGGGAGAAAAAGGCGGGGAGCTGTTTTTT.

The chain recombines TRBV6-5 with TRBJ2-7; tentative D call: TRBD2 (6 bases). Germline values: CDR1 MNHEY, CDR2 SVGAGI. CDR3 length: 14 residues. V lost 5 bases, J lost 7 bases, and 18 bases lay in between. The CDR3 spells CASSPGRRTTEQYF. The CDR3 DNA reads TGTGCCAGCAGTCCGGGACGCCGGACTACGGAGCAGTACTTC.

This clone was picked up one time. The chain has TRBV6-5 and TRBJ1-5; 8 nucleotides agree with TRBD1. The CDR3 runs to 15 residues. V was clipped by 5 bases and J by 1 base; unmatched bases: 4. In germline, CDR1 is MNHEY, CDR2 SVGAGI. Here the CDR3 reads CASSPQGASNQPQHF. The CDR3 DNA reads TGTGCCAGCAGTCCTCAGGGGGCCAGCAATCAGCCCCAGCATTTT.

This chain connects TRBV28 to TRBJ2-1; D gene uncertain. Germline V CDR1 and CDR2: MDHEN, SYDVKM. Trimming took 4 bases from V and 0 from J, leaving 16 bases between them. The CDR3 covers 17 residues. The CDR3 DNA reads TGTGCCAGCAGTTCAAAGGAAGACTCCCCCTCCTACAATGAGCAGTTCTTC. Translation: CASSSKEDSPSYNEQFF.

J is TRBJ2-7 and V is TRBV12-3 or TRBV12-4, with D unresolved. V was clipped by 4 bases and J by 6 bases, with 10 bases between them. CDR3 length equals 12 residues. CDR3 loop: CASSYSSPEQYF. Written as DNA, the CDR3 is TGTGCCAGCAGTTATTCGTCCCCCGAGCAGTACTTC.

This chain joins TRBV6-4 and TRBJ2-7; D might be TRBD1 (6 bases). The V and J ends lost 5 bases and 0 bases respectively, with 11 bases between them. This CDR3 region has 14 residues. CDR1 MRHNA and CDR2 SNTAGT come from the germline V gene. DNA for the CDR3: TGTGCCAGCAGTACCGACAGGTACTCCTACGAGCAGTACTTC. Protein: CASSTDRYSYEQYF.

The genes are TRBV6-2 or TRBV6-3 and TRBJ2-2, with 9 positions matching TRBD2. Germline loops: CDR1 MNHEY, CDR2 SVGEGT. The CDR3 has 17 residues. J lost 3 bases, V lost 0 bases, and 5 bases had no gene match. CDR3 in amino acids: CASSYSAGLAYTGELFF. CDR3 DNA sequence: TGTGCCAGCAGTTACTCTGCTGGACTAGCGTACACCGGGGAGCTGTTTTTT.

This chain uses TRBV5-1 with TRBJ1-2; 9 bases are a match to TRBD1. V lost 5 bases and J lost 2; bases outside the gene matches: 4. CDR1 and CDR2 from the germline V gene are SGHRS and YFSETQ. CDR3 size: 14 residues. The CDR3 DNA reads TGCGCCAGCAGTCGACAGGGGGGGAACTATGGCTACACCTTC. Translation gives CASSRQGGNYGYTF.

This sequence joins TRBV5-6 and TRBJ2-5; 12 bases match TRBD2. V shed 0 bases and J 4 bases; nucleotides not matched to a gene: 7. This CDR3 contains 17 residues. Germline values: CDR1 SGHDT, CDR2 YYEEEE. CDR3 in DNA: TGTGCCAGCAGCTTGGTAACGACTAGCGGGAGAGGAGAGACCCAGTACTTC. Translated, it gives CASSLVTTSGRGETQYF.

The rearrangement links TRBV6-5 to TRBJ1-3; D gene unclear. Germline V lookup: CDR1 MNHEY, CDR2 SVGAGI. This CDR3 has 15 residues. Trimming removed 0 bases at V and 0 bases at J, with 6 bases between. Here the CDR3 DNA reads TGTGCCAGCAGTTACTCACTGAGCTCTGGAAACACCATATATTTT. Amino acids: CASSYSLSSGNTIYF.

CDR3: CASSLGQVSWPQHF. CDR3 DNA: TGTGCCAGCAGTCTGGGACAGGTGAGTTGGCCCCAGCATTTT. V and J are TRBV28 and TRBJ1-5, with TRBD1 matching over 8 bases. Trimming removed 5 bases from V and 9 bases from J; junction bases left unmatched: 9. In germline, CDR1 is MDHEN, CDR2 SYDVKM. The CDR3 loop spans 14 amino acids.

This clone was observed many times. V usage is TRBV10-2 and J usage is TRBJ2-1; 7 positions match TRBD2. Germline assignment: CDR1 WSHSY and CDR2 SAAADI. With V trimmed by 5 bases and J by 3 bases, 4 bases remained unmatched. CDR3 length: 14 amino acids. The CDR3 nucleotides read TGCGCCAGCAGTCGGGGGGAGGGCTACAATGAGCAGTTCTTC. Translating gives CASSRGEGYNEQFF.

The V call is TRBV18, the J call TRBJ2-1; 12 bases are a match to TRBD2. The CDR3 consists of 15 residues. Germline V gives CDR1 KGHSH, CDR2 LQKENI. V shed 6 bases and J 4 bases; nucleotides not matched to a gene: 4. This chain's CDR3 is CASSPGLAGYNEQFF. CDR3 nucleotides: TGTGCCAGCTCCCCCGGACTAGCGGGATACAATGAGCAGTTCTTC.

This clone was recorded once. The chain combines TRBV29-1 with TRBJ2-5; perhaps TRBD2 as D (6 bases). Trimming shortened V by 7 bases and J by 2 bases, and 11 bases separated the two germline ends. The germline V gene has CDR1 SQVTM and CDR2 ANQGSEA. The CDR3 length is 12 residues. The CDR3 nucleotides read TGCAGCGCCGGGGCGGGGCAAGAGACCCAGTACTTC. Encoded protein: CSAGAGQETQYF.

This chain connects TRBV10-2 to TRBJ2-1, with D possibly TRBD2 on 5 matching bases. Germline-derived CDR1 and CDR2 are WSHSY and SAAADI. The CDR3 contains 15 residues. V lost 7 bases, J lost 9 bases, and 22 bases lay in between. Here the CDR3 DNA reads TGCGCCAGCAAACCCCCTAGCAAAGTTACTCCTGAGCAGTTCTTC. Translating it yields CASKPPSKVTPEQFF.

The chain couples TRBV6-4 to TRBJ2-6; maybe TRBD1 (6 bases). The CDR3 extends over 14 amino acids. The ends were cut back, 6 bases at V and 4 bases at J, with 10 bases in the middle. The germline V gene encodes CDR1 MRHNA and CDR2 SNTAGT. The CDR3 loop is CASRQGSGANVLTF. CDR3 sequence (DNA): TGTGCCAGCAGACAGGGTTCCGGGGCCAACGTCCTGACTTTC.

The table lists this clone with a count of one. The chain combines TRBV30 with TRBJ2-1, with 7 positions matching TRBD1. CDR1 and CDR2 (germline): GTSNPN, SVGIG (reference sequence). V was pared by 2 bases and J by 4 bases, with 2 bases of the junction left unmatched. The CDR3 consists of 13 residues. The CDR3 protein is CAWSRGLYNEQFF. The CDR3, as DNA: TGTGCCTGGAGTAGGGGGCTTTACAATGAGCAGTTCTTC.

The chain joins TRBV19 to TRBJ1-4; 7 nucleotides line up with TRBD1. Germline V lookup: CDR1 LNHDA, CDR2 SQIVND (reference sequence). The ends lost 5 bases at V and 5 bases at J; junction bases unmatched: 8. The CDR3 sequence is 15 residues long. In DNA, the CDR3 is TGTGCCAGTAGTCCGCTGACAGGGCGAAATGAAAAACTGTTTTTT. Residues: CASSPLTGRNEKLFF.